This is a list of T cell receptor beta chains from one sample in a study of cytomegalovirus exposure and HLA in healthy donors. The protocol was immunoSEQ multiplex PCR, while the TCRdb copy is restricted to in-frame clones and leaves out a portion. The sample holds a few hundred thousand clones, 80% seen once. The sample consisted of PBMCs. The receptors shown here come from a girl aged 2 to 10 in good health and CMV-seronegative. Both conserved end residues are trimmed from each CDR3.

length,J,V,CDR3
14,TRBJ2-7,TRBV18,ASSLRLGAGAYEQY
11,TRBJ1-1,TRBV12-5,ASGSETNTEAF
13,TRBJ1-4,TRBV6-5,ASSYVPGDLQKLF
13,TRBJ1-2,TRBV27,ASSLDREKDYGYT
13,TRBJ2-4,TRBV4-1,ASSQVSLAKNIQY
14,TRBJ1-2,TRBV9,ASSVAIQGAHYGYT
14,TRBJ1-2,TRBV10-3,AISSLRDRGNYGYT
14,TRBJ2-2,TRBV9,ASSDGGQGDPGELF
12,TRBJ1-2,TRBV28,ASSTGTANYGYT
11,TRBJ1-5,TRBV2,ASNFQSNQPQH
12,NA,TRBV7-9,ASKDSGTLYEQY
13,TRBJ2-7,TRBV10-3,ATAGSEPNRYEQY
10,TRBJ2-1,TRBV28,ASSQGADEQF
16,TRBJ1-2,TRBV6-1,ASSAGTPYQTANYGYT
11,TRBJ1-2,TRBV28,ASSVQGAYGYT
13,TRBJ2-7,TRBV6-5,ASSYRGVPSYEQY
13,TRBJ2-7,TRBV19,ASSIRSGGADEQY
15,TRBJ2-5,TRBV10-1,ASPIQYRTGDQETQY
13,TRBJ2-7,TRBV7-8,ASSLPRSADHEQY
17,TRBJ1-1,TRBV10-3,AISAVSYETRRRSTEAF
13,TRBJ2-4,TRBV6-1,ASGWTVLAKNIQY
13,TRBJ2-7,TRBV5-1,ASSYWGGSTYEQY
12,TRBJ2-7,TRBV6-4,ASSGASGSYEQY
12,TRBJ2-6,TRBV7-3,ASSLSEEANVLT
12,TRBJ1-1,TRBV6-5,ASSSKQGNTEAF
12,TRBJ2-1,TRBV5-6,ASSSTGNYNEQF
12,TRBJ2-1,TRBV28,ASTSGGHYNEQF
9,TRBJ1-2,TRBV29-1,SVELNYGYT
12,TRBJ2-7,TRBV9,ASSVGGLDYEQY
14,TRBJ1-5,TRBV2,ASSQRTGDSNQPQH
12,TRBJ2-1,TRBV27,ASSTPTSGRKEF
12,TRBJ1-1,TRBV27,ASRSTGISTEAF
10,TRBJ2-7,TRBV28,ASRRPLSEQY
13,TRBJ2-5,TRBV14,ASSQEWAGQETQY
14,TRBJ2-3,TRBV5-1,ASSDQLAGGGDTQY